This T cell receptor beta chain stems from a study of blood T cell repertoires in COVID-19. On the study more broadly: From the United States, Italy and Spain came samples of acute and convalescent COVID-19. The analysed material was cDNA or gDNA that came from T cells, B-cell-depleted T cells, or PBMCs.

Those enrolled in Seattle joined during active infection and were followed longitudinally afterward. Trimming pared 4 bases from V and 8 bases from J, leaving 22 bases between. This CDR3 comprises 16 residues. The germline V gene encodes CDR1 SGHNT and CDR2 YYREEE (reference sequence). Generated by immunoSEQ multiplex PCR, the TCRdb table keeps only in-frame clones and is missing some. The repertoire has 250,000 to 300,000 clones, less than 90% of them found once; the top ten carry around 12%. This clonotype originated in a woman aged 25 to 39 with COVID-19, enrolled during active disease. The source material was peripheral blood. This sequence joins TRBV5-4 and TRBJ2-1; perhaps TRBD2 as D (7 bases). This chain's CDR3 is CASSPYRGGSSYEQFF. Written as DNA, the CDR3 is TGTGCCAGCAGCCCCTATAGGGGGGGGTCATCCTATGAGCAGTTCTTC.